The 22 T cell receptor beta chains given below trace back to one sample, sequenced in a study of T cells expressing NK-cell markers. Each CDR3 protein gets one entry in TCRdb, which reprocessed the 5' RACE reads and gives no DNA. The table counts 500,000 or so distinct CDR3 sequences; approximately 3.6% lies in the top ten. The sequenced material came from blood T cells: a sorted CD56 or NKG2C T cell subset, CD4+ or CD8+ T cells, or bulk PBMC T cells (not recorded which). These TCRs come from a young man in good health.

The genes are TRBV24-1 and TRBJ2-1; TCRdb returns TRBD1, unconfirmable since there is no DNA. Germline CDR1 KGHDR, CDR2 SFDVKD. The CDR3 is 17 amino acids. The CDR3 spells CATSDPGQGGSYNEQFF.

The rearrangement uses TRBV7-3 and TRBJ2-1; there is no DNA to check the TCRdb D call of TRBD2. This CDR3 has 16 amino acids. Germline assignment: CDR1 SGHTA and CDR2 FQGTGA. The CDR3 sequence is CASSLTPSGRVDEQFF.

CDR3 protein: CASSLVGSKGNEQFF. The genes are TRBV12-3 or TRBV12-4 and TRBJ2-1. There are 15 residues in the CDR3.

This sequence joins TRBV24-1 and TRBJ2-3; as DNA is missing, the TRBD2 call by TCRdb cannot be tested. This CDR3 has 12 residues. Germline CDR1 and CDR2: KGHDR and SFDVKD. This CDR3 is CATRTLSGDQYF.

The rearrangement uses TRBV10-3 and TRBJ2-2; absent DNA, TCRdb's TRBD1 call cannot be checked. This CDR3 contains 14 residues. Germline V CDR1 and CDR2: ENHRY, SYGVKD. This CDR3 reads CAISGQGLTGELFF.

This chain uses TRBV28 with TRBJ2-1; with no DNA, the TCRdb D assignment of TRBD2 cannot be verified. The length of the CDR3 is 14 residues. Germline assignment: CDR1 MDHEN and CDR2 SYDVKM. CDR3 region: CASSATSGPNEQFF.

V is TRBV18 and J is TRBJ2-3; the D call from TCRdb, TRBD2, cannot be confirmed without DNA. This CDR3 has 13 residues. Germline lookup yields CDR1 KGHSH and CDR2 LQKENI. CDR3 amino acids: CASSRESTDTQYF.

V gene TRBV7-2 combines with J gene TRBJ1-5; the D gene TCRdb calls, TRBD1, cannot be checked with no DNA. The CDR3 loop spans 16 amino acids. Germline V gene lookup returns CDR1 SGHTA and CDR2 FQGNSA. CDR3 amino acids: CASSLEGGTGGQPQHF.

The chain employs TRBV12-3 or TRBV12-4 and TRBJ2-7. The length of the CDR3 is 14 residues. Here the CDR3 reads CASSPARGFYEQYF.

This sequence joins TRBV2 and TRBJ2-3; checking the TCRdb D call of TRBD1 is not possible without DNA. Germline CDR1 reads SNHLY; CDR2 reads FYNNEI. This CDR3 contains 12 residues. This CDR3 reads CASTRWGDTQYF. The full variable domain, completed using reference TRBV2 and TRBJ2-3, is EPEVTQTPSHQVTQMGQEVILRCVPISNHLYFYWYRQILGQKVEFLVSFYNNEISEKSEIFDDQFSVERPDGSNFTLKIRSTKLEDSAMYFCASTRWGDTQYFGPGTRLTVL.

The rearrangement uses TRBV6-5 and TRBJ1-1; TCRdb's D call, TRBD1, is unchecked because there is no DNA. The CDR3 sequence is 12 residues long. Germline V lookup: CDR1 MNHEY, CDR2 SVGAGI. The CDR3 reads CASSTEYGEAFF.

The chain employs TRBV19 and TRBJ1-4; the D gene TCRdb calls, TRBD1, cannot be checked with no DNA. CDR1 is LNHDA and CDR2 is SQIVND in the germline V gene (reference sequence). The length of the CDR3 is 15 residues. The CDR3 loop is CASSIGGATNEKLFF.

The V call is TRBV5-6, the J call TRBJ2-1; TCRdb's D call of TRBD2 is untestable without DNA. The CDR3 loop spans 15 amino acids. The V gene's germline CDR1 is SGHDT and CDR2 YYEEEE. CDR3 residues: CASSSGTTIFGEQFF.

This chain uses TRBV20-1 with TRBJ2-1. The CDR3 totals 11 residues. CDR1 DFQATT and CDR2 SNEGSKA come from the germline V gene (reference sequence). This CDR3 is CSAIDRPEQFF.

This chain's CDR3 is CASSHSTEVGEQFF. V gene TRBV7-9 combines with J gene TRBJ2-1. This CDR3 is built from 14 residues. The germline V gene encodes CDR1 SEHNR and CDR2 FQNEAQ (reference sequence).

The J gene is TRBJ2-2, the V gene TRBV5-1. CDR1 is SGHRS and CDR2 is YFSETQ in the germline V gene. This CDR3 has 15 amino acids. CDR3 region: CASSLVPSNTGELFF.

The chain uses TRBV4-2 and TRBJ2-6; the TCRdb call, TRBD1, lacks DNA for checking. The CDR3 covers 18 residues. CDR1 LGHNA and CDR2 YNFKEQ come from the germline V gene. CDR3 loop: CASSQDRGHSLEANVLTF.

This chain uses TRBV2 with TRBJ2-5; TCRdb outputs TRBD1, but without DNA this stays unchecked. The CDR3 spans 14 residues. Germline V gives CDR1 SNHLY, CDR2 FYNNEI. CDR3 loop: CASRVVTGQETQYF.

The V and J genes are TRBV12-3 or TRBV12-4 and TRBJ2-2; TCRdb names TRBD2, which stays unverified in the absence of DNA. The CDR3 runs 19 residues. The CDR3 here is CASSSRGSGRPGNTGELFF.

The chain recombines TRBV20-1 with TRBJ1-4. The germline V gene encodes CDR1 DFQATT and CDR2 SNEGSKA (reference sequence). CDR3 size: 14 residues. CDR3 region: CSARWEGRVEKLFF.

V and J are TRBV20-1 and TRBJ2-3; the TCRdb call, TRBD2, lacks DNA for checking. The CDR3 has 15 amino acids. The germline V gene has CDR1 DFQATT and CDR2 SNEGSKA (reference sequence). The CDR3 reads CSARERESSTDTQYF.

The chain joins TRBV5-4 to TRBJ2-5; TCRdb's D call of TRBD2 is untestable without DNA. Germline values: CDR1 SGHNT, CDR2 YYREEE (reference sequence). The CDR3 contains 15 residues. CDR3 sequence reads: CASSAGPPGQETQYF.